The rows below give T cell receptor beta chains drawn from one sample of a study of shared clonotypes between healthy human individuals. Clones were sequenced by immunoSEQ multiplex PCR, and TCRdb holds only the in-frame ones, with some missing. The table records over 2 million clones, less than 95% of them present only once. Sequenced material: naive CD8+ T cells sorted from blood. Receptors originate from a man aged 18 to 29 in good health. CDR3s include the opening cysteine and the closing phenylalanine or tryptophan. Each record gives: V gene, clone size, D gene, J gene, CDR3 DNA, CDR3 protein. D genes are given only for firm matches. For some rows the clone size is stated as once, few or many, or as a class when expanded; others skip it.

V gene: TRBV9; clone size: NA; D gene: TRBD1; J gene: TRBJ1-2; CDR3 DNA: TGTGCCAGCAGCGTAGGAGCGGCAGGGGGGGATGGCTACACCTTC; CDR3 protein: CASSVGAAGGDGYTF
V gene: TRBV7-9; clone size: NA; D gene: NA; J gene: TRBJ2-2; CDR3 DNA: TGTGCCAGCAGCTTAGGACCCTCGGCCGGGGAGCTGTTTTTT; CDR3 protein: CASSLGPSAGELFF
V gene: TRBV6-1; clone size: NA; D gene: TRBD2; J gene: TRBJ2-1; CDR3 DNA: TGTGCCAGCAGTGAATATAGGGCAGGGAGGGTCGGGGTTGAGCAGTTCTTC; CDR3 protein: CASSEYRAGRVGVEQFF
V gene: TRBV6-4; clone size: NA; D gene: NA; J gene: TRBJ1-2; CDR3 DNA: TGTGCCAGCAGTGAAGGTTATGGCTACACCTTC; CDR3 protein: CASSEGYGYTF
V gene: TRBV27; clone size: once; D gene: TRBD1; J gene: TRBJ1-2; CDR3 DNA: TGTGCCAGCAGTTTATTCGCCGCAGGGGGCCCTAACTATGGCTACACCTTC; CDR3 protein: CASSLFAAGGPNYGYTF
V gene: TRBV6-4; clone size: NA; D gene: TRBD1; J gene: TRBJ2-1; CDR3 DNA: TGTGCCAGCAGTGACTTCTTCCGGGACAGGGGCTCGGTAGAGCAGTTCTTC; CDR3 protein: CASSDFFRDRGSVEQFF
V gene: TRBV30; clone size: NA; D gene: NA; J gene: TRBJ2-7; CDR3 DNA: TGTGCCTGGAGTGTTGCACACGAGCAGTACTTC; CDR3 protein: CAWSVAHEQYF
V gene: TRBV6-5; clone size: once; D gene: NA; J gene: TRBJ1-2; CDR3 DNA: TGTGCCAGCTTAAGGGGCGAGGGCTATGGCTACACCTTC; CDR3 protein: CASLRGEGYGYTF
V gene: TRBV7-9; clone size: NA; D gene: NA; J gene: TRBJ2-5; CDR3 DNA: TGTGCCAGCAGCTTCGAGGGGGTCCAAGAGACCCAGTACTTC; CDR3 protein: CASSFEGVQETQYF
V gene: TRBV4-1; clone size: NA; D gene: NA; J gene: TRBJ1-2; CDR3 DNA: TGCGCCAGCAGCCAAGATCTGAAACTCCTTGCGGCAGGCTACACCTTC; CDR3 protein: CASSQDLKLLAAGYTF
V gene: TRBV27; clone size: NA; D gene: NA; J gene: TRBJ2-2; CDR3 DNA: TGTGCCAGCAGTTTAGAGGGACTCTATGGCGGGGAGCTGTTTTTT; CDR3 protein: CASSLEGLYGGELFF
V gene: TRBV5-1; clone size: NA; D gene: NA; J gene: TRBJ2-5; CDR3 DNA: TGCGCCAGCAGCTTTTACGGACAGTTCCAAGAGACCCAGTACTTC; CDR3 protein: CASSFYGQFQETQYF
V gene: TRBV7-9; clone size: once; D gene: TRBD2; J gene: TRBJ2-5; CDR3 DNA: TGTGCCAGCAGCGCTCGACTAGCGGGAGTTTTGGAGACCCAGTACTTC; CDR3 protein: CASSARLAGVLETQYF
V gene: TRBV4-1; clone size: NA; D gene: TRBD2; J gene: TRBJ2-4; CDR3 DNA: TGCGCCAGCAGCCAAGATACTAGCGGGAGTTCCAAAAACATTCAGTACTTC; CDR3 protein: CASSQDTSGSSKNIQYF
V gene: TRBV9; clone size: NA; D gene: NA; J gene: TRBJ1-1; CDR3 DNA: TGTGCCAGCAGCGTAGGGGCAGGGACTGAAGCTTTCTTT; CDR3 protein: CASSVGAGTEAFF
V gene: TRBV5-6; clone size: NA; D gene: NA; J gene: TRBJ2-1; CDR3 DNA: TGTGCCAGCAGCTTGGGGGGCAGTCCTTACAATGAGCAGTTCTTC; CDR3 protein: CASSLGGSPYNEQFF
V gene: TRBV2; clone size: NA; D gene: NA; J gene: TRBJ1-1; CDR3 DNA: TGTGCCAGCCTTAGGGAGAACACTGAAGCTTTCTTT; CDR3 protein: CASLRENTEAFF
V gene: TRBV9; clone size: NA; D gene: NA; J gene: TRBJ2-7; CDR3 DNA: TGTGCCAGCAGCGCGACGGACTCCTACGAGCAGTACTTC; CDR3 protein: CASSATDSYEQYF
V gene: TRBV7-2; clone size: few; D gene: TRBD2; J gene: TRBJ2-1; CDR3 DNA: TGTGCCAGCAGCACCAGCGGGAGCTCCTACAATGAGCAGTTCTTC; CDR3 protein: CASSTSGSSYNEQFF
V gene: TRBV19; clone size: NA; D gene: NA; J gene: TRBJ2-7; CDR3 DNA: TGTGCCAGTAGTATAGACCGAGGCTACGAGCAGTACTTC; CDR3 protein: CASSIDRGYEQYF
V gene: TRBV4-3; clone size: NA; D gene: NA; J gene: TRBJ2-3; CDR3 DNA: TGCGCCAGCAGCCAGAAGGGGTGGGTAACAGATACGCAGTATTTT; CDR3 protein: CASSQKGWVTDTQYF
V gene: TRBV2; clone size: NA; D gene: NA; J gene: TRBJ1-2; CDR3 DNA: TGTGCCAGCAGGGACCTCGCGGGGGCGGACTATGGCTACACCTTC; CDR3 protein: CASRDLAGADYGYTF
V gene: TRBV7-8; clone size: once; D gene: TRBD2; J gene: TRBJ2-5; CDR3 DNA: TGTGCCAGCAGCCTCACTAGCGGGCAGAACCAAGAGACCCAGTACTTC; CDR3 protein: CASSLTSGQNQETQYF
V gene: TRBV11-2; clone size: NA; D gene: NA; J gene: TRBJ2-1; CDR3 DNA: TGTGCCAGCAGTCCACTTATAGAGCACAATGAGCAGTTCTTC; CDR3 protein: CASSPLIEHNEQFF
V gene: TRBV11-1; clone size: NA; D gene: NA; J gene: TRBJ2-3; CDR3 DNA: TGTGCCAGCAGCATCGGAGGGGCTCACATGTATTTT; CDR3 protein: CASSIGGAHMYF
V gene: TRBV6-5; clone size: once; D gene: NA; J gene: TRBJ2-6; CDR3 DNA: TGTGCCAGCAATCTACGTTCTGGGGCCAACGTCCTGACTTTC; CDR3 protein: CASNLRSGANVLTF
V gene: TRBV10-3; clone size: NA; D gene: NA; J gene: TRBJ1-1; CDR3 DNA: TGTGCCATCAGTGACGCCAACAGGGAGAGAGCTTTCTTT; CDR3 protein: CAISDANRERAFF
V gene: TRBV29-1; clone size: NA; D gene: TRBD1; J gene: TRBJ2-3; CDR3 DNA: TGCAGCGTTGTTACAGGGGGGTCTAGCACAGATACGCAGTATTTT; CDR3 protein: CSVVTGGSSTDTQYF
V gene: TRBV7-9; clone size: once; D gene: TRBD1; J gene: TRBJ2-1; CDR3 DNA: TGTGCCGGAAGAAGACAGGGGCAGGATGAGCAGTTCTTC; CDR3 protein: CAGRRQGQDEQFF
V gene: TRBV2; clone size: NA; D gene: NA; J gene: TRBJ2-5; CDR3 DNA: TGTGCCAGCAGTGAAGACCAGAAGCAAGAGACCCAGTACTTC; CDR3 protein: CASSEDQKQETQYF
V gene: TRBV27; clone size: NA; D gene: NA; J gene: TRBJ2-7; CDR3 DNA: TGTGCCAGCAGCCCCAACTTGGCCGAGCAGTACTTC; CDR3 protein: CASSPNLAEQYF
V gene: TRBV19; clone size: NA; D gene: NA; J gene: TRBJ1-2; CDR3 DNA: TGTGCCAGTAGTAGCCGGGAGGTCTATGGCTACACCTTC; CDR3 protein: CASSSREVYGYTF